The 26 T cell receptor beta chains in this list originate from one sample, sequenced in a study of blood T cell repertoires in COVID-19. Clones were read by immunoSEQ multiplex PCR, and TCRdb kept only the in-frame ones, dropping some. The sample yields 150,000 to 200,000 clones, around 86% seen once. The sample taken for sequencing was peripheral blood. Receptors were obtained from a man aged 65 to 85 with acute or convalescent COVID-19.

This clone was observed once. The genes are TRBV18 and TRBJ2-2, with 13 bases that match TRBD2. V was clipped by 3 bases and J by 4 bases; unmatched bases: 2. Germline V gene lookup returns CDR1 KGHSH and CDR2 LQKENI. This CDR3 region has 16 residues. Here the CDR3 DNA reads TGTGCCAGCTCACCTGGACTAGCGGGAGTCACCGGGGAGCTGTTTTTT. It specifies CASSPGLAGVTGELFF. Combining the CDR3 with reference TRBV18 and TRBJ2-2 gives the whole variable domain NAGVMQNPRHLVRRRGQEARLRCSPMKGHSHVYWYRQLPEEGLKFMVYLQKENIIDESGMPKERFSAEFPKEGPSILRIQQVVRGDSAAYFCASSPGLAGVTGELFFGEGSRLTVL.

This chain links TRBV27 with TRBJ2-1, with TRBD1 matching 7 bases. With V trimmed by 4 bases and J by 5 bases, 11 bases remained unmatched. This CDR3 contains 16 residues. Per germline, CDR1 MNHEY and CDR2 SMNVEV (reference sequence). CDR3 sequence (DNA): TGTGCCAGCAGTTATATGGGGGACAGCCTCAACAATGAGCAGTTCTTC. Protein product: CASSYMGDSLNNEQFF.

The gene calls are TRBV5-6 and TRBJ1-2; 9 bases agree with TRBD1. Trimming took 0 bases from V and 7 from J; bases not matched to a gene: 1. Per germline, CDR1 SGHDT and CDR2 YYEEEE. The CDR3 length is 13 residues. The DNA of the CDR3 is TGTGCCAGCAGCTTGGCGGACAGGGGTGGCTACACCTTC. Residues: CASSLADRGGYTF.

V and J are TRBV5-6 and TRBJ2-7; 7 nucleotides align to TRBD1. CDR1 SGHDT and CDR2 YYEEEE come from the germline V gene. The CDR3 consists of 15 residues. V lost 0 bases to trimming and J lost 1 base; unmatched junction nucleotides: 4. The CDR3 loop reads CASSLAPGGSYEQYF. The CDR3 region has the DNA TGTGCCAGCAGCTTGGCTCCAGGGGGTTCCTACGAGCAGTACTTC. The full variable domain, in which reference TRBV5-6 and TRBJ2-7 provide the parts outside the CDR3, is DAGVTQSPTHLIKTRGQQVTLRCSPKSGHDTVSWYQQALGQGPQFIFQYYEEEERQRGNFPDRFSGHQFPNYSSELNVNALLLGDSALYLCASSLAPGGSYEQYFGPGTRLTVT.

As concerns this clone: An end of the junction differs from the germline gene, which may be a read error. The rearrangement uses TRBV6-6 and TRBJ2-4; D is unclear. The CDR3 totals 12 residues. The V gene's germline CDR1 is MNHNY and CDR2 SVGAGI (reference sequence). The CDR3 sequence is CASSYSADSVDF. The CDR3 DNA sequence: TGTGCCAGCAGTTACAGCGCGGATTCGGTGGACTTC.

The chain's CDR3 is CASRRDRNVGQPQHF. CDR3 bases: TGTGCCAGCAGACGGGACAGGAACGTCGGTCAGCCCCAGCATTTT. The rearrangement links TRBV7-2 to TRBJ1-5; 8 positions match TRBD1. Germline V gene lookup returns CDR1 SGHTA and CDR2 FQGNSA. This CDR3 has 15 residues. Unmatched junction bases numbered 10, after V lost 6 bases and J lost 6 bases.

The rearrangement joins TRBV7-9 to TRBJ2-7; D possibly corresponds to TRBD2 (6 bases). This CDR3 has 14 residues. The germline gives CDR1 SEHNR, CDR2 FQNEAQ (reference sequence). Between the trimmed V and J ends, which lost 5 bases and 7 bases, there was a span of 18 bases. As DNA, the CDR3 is TGTGCCAGCAGCCCGGGGGTTAGCTTGCGGGAGCAGTACTTC. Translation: CASSPGVSLREQYF.

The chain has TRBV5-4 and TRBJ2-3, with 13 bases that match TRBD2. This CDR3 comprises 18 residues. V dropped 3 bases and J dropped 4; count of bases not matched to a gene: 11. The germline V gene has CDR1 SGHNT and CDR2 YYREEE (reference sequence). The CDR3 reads CASSSQPTSGGGSDTQYF. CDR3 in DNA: TGTGCCAGCAGCTCCCAACCCACTAGCGGGGGGGGATCAGATACGCAGTATTTT.

The CDR3 DNA reads TGTGCCAGCAGCCCAGGGACTAGCGGCACATCGGCCGAGCAGTACTTC. This codes for CASSPGTSGTSAEQYF. J is TRBJ2-7 and V is TRBV11-3; 11 positions agree with TRBD2. This CDR3 contains 16 residues. After removal of 5 bases from V and 6 bases from J, the junction contained 12 bases not matched to a gene. CDR1 and CDR2 from the germline V gene are SGHNT and YENEEA.

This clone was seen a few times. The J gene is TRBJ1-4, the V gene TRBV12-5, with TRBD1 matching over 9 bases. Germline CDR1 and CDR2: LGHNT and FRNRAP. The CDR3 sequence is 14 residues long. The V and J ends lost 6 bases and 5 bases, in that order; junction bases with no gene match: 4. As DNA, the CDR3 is TGTGCTAGTGGGGGGACAGGGTGGAATGAAAAACTGTTTTTT. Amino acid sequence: CASGGTGWNEKLFF.

The CDR3 sequence is CASSPNNQPQHF. CDR3 nucleotides: TGTGCCAGCAGCCCCAACAATCAGCCCCAGCATTTT. This chain joins TRBV7-3 and TRBJ1-5, with D unresolved. The CDR3 runs to 12 residues. Trimming removed 5 bases from V and 3 bases from J, with 5 bases in between. Germline V gene sequence: CDR1 SGHTA, CDR2 FQGTGA.

CDR3 protein: CASSPTGFQGEQYF. The DNA of the CDR3 is TGTGCCAGCTCACCGACAGGGTTTCAAGGCGAGCAGTACTTC. This sequence joins TRBV18 and TRBJ2-7; TRBD1 agrees at 7 bases. Losses at the gene ends were 3 bases for V and 6 bases for J; bases not matched to a gene: 8. Germline CDR1 and CDR2: KGHSH and LQKENI. The CDR3 length is 14 residues.

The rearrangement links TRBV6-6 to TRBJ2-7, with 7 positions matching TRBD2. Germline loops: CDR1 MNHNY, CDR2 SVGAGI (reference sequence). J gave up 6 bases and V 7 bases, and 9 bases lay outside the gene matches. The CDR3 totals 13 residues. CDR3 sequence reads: CASKSFPGGEQYF. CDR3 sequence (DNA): TGTGCCAGCAAGAGTTTTCCGGGGGGCGAGCAGTACTTC.

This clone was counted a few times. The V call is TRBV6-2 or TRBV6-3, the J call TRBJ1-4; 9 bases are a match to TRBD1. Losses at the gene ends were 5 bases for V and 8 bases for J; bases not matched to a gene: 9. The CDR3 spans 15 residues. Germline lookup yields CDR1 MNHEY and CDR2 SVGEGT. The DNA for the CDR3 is TGTGCCAGCAGTCCCAAGACAGGGGGAAACGAAAAACTGTTTTTT. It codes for CASSPKTGGNEKLFF.

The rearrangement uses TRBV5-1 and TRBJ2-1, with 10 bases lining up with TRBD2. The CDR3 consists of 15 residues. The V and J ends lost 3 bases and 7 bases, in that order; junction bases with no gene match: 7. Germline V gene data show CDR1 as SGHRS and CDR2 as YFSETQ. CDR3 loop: CASSSGLASINEQFF. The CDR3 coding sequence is TGCGCCAGCAGCTCGGGACTAGCGAGTATTAATGAGCAGTTCTTC.

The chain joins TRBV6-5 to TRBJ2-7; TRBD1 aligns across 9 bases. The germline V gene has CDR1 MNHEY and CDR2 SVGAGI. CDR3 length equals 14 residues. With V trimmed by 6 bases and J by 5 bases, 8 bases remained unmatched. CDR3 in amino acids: CASSRRDRVHEQYF. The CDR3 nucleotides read TGTGCCAGCAGCCGAAGGGACAGGGTCCACGAGCAGTACTTC.

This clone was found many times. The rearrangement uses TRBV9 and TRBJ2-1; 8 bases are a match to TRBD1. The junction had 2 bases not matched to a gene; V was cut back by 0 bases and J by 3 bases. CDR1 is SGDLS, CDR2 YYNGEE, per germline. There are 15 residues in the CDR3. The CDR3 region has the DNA TGTGCCAGCAGCGTAGATGGGACAGGCTACAATGAGCAGTTCTTC. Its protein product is CASSVDGTGYNEQFF.

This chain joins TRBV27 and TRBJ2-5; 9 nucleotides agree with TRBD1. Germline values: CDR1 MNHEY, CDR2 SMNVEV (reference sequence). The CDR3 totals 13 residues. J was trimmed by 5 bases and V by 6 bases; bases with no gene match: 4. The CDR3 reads CASSTGQGETQYF. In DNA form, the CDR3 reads TGTGCCAGCAGCACGGGACAGGGTGAGACCCAGTACTTC.

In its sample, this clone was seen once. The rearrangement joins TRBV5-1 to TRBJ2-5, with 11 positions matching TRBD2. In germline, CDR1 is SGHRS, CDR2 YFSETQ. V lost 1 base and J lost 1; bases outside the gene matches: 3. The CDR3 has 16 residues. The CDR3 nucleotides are TGCGCCAGCAGCTTGACGACTAGCGGGGCCCAAGAGACCCAGTACTTC. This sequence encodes CASSLTTSGAQETQYF.

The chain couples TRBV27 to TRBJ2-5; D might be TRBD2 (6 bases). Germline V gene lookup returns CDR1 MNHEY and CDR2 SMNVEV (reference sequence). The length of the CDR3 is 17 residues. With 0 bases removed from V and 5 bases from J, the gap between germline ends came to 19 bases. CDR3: CASSLSSGAPGGETQYF. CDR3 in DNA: TGTGCCAGCAGTTTATCTAGCGGCGCTCCTGGGGGGGAGACCCAGTACTTC.

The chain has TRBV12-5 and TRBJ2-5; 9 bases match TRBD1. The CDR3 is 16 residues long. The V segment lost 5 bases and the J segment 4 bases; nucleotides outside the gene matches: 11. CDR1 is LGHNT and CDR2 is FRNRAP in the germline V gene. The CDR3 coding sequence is TGTGCTAGTGGTCTTGGACAGGGGAGGCTTGGAGAGACCCAGTACTTC. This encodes CASGLGQGRLGETQYF.

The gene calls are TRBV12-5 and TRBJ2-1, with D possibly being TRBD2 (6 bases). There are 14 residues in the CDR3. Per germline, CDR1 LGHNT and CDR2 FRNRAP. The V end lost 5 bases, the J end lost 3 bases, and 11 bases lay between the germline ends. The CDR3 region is CASGPGRGYNEQFF. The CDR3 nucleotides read TGTGCTAGTGGTCCAGGGCGGGGCTACAATGAGCAGTTCTTC.

CDR3 in DNA: TGTGCCAGTAAGACAGGATTTAACTATGGCTACACCTTC. Translated, it gives CASKTGFNYGYTF. The chain has TRBV19 and TRBJ1-2, with a weak D call TRBD1 (6 bases). The CDR3 is 13 amino acids. The ends were cut back, 7 bases at V and 1 base at J, with 10 bases in the middle. Looked up from germline, CDR1 is LNHDA and CDR2 is SQIVND (reference sequence).

The CDR3, as DNA: TGTGCCATCAGTGAGTCTCGAACAGGCCTTAGCACAGATACGCAGTATTTT. Encoded protein: CAISESRTGLSTDTQYF. This sequence joins TRBV10-3 and TRBJ2-3; D is perhaps TRBD1 (5 bases). V was cut by 0 bases and J by 0 bases, with 13 bases left in between. CDR1 is ENHRY, CDR2 SYGVKD, per germline. The CDR3 runs 17 residues.

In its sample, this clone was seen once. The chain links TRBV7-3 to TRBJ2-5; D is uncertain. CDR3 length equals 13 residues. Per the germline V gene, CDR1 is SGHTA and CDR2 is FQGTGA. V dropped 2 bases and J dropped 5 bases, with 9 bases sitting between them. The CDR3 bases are TGTGCCAGCAGCTTAGGGCGCGTGGAGACCCAGTACTTC. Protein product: CASSLGRVETQYF. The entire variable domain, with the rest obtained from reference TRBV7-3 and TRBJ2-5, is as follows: GAGVSQTPSNKVTEKGKYVELRCDPISGHTALYWYRQSLGQGPEFLIYFQGTGAADDSGLPNDRFFAVRPEGSVSTLKIQRTERGDSAVYLCASSLGRVETQYFGPGTRLLVL.

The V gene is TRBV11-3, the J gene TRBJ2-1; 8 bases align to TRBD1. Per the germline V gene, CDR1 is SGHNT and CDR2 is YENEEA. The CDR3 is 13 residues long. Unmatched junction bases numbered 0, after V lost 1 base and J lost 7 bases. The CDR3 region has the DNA TGTGCCAGCAGCTTAGGACAGGGGAATGAGCAGTTCTTC. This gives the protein CASSLGQGNEQFF. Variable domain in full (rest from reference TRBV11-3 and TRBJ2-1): EAGVVQSPRYKIIEKKQPVAFWCNPISGHNTLYWYLQNLGQGPELLIRYENEEAVDDSQLPKDRFSAERLKGVDSTLKIQPAELGDSAVYLCASSLGQGNEQFFGPGTRLTVL.